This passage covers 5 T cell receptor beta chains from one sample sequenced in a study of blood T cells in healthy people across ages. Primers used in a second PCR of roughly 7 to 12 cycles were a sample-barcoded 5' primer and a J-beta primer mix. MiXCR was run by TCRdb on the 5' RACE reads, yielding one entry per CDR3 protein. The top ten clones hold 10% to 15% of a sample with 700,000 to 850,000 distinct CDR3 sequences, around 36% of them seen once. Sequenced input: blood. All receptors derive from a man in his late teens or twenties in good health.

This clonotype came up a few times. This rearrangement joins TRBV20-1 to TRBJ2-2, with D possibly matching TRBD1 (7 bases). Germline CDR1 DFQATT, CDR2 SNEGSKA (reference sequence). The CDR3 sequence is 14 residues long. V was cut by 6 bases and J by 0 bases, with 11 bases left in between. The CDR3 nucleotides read TGCAGTGCCAGGGGGGACTCGAACACCGGGGAGCTGTTTTTT. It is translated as CSARGDSNTGELFF.

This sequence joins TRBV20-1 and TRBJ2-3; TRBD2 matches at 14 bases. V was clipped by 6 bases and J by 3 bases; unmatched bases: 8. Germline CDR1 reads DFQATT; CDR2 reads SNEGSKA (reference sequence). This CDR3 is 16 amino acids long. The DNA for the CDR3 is TGCAGTGCCTGGACTAGCGGGGGGAAGAGAACAGATACGCAGTATTTT. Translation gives CSAWTSGGKRTDTQYF.

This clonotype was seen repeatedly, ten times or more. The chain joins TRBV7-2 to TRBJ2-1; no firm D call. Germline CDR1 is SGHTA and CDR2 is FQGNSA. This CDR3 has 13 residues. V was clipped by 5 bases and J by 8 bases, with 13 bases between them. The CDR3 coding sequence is TGTGCCAGCAGCCAAGGGCTCCGCGATGAGCAGTTCTTC. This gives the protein CASSQGLRDEQFF.

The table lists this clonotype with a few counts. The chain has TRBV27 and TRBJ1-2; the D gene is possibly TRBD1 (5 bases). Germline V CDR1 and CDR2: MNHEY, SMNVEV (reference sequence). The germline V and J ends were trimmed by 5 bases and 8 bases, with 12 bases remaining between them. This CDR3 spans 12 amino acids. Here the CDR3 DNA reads TGTGCCAGCAGTGCAGGGTCGGGGGGCTACACCTTC. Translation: CASSAGSGGYTF.

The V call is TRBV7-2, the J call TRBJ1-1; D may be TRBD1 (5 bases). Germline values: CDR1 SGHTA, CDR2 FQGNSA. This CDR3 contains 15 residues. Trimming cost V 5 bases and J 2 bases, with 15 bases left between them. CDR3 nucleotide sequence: TGTGCCAGCAGCAGGTGGTGGGACGGTAACACTGAAGCTTTCTTT. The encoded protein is CASSRWWDGNTEAFF.